This TCR beta chain was documented in a study of blood T cell repertoires in COVID-19 (dated by TCRdb to 2019 to 2021). Background on the whole study: Collaborator samples came from the United States, Italy and Spain and covered acute and convalescent phases of COVID-19. The material from the prospective study consisted of cDNA or gDNA derived from T cells, B-cell-depleted T cells, or PBMCs. Deeply sampled blood TCRbeta repertoires from subjects exposed to, actively infected with, or recovered from COVID-19 were included in the dataset. The repertoires were released in a freely available public database intended as a resource for research on the immune response to SARS-CoV-2. Samples came from the ongoing ImmuneRACE study (first 160 participants) plus 1,254 subjects from 6 global collaborators. A de-identified subject ID, COVID-19 status, age in years and sex were almost always included in the sample metadata. Where HLA class I and class II types were available, the types were taken from metadata supplied by the sample provider, not from assay-based typing. General findings and caveats noted by the study authors: The quantity of clinical and demographic metadata differed by source and by participant and was supplied without curation.

With respect to this clone: What antigen it recognizes has not been identified. The input lacks base qualities; no much larger clone sits a single base away.

Enrolling through a virtual design, the prospective study's participants ranged in age from roughly 18 to 90 years and lived across more than 20 United States geographic areas. In the prospective study, participants were assigned to cohorts based on the clinical history participants reported in a screening survey and a study questionnaire. ImmuneRACE Cohort 3 recovered participants were defined by two consecutive negative NP/OP PCR tests, healthcare professional clearance, or symptom resolution. In the prospective study, whole blood, serum and a nasopharyngeal or oropharyngeal swab were collected from each participant by mobile phlebotomists. Over a roughly two-month period, participants in the prospective study had the option of providing additional blood draws and questionnaires. Before DNA extraction, blood samples from the prospective study were shipped at room temperature or frozen. TCRbeta CDR3 regions were amplified from genomic DNA using the immunoSEQ Assay, a bias-controlled multiplex PCR. In the source study's methods: The number of nucleated cells in each sample was estimated by amplification of reference gene primers within the assay. Sequence reads were collapsed and filtered to measure the absolute abundance of every unique TCRbeta CDR3 rearrangement. For each sample, productive Simpson clonality was calculated as the square root of Simpson's diversity index over productive rearrangements. TCRdb provides this immuneACCESS table in a form limited to in-frame rearrangements. Some clones are lacking; in checked studies, under half of them reflect an unresolved V gene, and why the rest are absent is not known. V and J calls and clone size are given by that table; D and trimming were obtained from the DNA. The sample yields 250,000 or so clones; under 90% were counted once. The ten largest account for under 2% of the sample.

From V the trimming removes 8 bases and from J it removes 5 bases, while the gene matches leave 18 bases of the junction unaccounted for. The CDR3, from cysteine to phenylalanine, totals 17 residues. Here the CDR3 DNA is all that survives: 51 bases in frame from base 1. Reading the germline V gene (reference sequence) gives CDR1 MNHEY and CDR2 SMNVEV. Sequencing was carried out using PBMCs or T cells enriched from blood (not recorded which). The receptor was derived from a man between 60 and 75 years old who had recovered from COVID-19. The chain is encoded by TRBV27 joined to TRBJ1-5, with 7 bases matching TRBD1. The CDR3 protein sequence reads: CASARKTDRALDQPQHF. The DNA reads as follows: TGTGCCAGCGCCCGGAAGACAGACAGGGCATTGGATCAGCCCCAGCATTTT.